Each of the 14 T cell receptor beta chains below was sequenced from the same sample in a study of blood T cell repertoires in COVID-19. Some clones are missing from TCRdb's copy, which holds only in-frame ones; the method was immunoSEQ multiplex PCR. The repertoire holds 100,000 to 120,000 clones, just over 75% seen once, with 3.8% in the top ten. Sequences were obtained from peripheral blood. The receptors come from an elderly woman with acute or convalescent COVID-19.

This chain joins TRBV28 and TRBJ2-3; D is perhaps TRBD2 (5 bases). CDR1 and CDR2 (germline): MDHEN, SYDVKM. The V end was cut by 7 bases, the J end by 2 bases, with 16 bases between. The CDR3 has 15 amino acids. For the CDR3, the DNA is TGTGCCAGCACCCTCGGACCGAGGGACACAGATACGCAGTATTTT. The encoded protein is CASTLGPRDTDTQYF.

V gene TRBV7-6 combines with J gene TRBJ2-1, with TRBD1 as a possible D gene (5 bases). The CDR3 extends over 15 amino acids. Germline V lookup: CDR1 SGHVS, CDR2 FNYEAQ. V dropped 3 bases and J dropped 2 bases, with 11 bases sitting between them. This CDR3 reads CASSLDTGAYNEQFF. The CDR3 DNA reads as TGTGCCAGCAGCTTGGATACAGGAGCCTACAATGAGCAGTTCTTC. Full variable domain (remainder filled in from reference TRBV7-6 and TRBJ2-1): GAGVSQSPRYKVTKRGQDVALRCDPISGHVSLYWYRQALGQGPEFLTYFNYEAQQDKSGLPNDRFSAERPEGSISTLTIQRTEQRDSAMYRCASSLDTGAYNEQFFGPGTRLTVL.

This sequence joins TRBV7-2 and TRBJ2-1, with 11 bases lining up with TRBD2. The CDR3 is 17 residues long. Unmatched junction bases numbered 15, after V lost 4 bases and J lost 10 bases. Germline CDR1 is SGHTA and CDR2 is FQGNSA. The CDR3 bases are TGTGCCAGCAGCTCGTCGAGACTAGCGGGGCTCTTTGTAGAGCAGTTCTTC. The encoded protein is CASSSSRLAGLFVEQFF.

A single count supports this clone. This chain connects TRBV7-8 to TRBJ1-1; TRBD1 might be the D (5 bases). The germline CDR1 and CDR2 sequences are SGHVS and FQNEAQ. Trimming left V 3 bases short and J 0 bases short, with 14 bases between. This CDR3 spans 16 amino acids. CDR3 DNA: TGTGCCAGCAGCTTTGGGGACTCAATGGTGAACACTGAAGCTTTCTTT. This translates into CASSFGDSMVNTEAFF.

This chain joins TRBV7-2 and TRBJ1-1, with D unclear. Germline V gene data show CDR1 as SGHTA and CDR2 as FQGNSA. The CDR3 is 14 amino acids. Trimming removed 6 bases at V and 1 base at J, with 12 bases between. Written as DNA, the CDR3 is TGTGCCAGCAGAGCGGTGGGTGAGAACACTGAAGCTTTCTTT. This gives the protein CASRAVGENTEAFF.

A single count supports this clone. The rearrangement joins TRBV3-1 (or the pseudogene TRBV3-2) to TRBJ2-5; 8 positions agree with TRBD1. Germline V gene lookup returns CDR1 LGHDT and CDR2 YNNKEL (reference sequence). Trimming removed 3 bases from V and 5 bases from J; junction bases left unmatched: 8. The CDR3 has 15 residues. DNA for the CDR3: TGTGCCAGCAGCCAGACAGGGGTGGAAGGTGAGACCCAGTACTTC. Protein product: CASSQTGVEGETQYF.

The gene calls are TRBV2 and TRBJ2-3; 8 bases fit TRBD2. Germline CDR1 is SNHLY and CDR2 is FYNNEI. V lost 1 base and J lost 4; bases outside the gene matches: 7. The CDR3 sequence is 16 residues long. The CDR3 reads CASSEEGGRISDTQYF. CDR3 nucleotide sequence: TGTGCCAGCAGTGAAGAGGGCGGGAGGATCTCAGATACGCAGTATTTT.

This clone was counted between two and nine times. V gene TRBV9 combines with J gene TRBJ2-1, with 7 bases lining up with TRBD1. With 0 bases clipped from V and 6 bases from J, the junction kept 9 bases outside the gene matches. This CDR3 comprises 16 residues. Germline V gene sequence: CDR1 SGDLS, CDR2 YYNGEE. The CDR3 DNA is TGTGCCAGCAGCGTAGGCTTAGGAGGACAGGCCAATGAGCAGTTCTTC. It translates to CASSVGLGGQANEQFF.

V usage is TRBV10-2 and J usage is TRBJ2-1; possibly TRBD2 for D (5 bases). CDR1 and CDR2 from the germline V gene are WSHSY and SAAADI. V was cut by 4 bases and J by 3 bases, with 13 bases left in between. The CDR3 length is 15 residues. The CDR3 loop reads CASSGGGLIYNEQFF. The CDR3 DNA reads TGCGCCAGCAGTGGTGGCGGGTTAATCTACAATGAGCAGTTCTTC.

CDR3 loop: CASSLQGASNQPQHF. CDR3 nucleotides: TGTGCCAGTAGTCTTCAGGGGGCTAGCAATCAGCCCCAGCATTTT. The chain uses TRBV19 and TRBJ1-5, with TRBD1 matching over 8 bases. The CDR3 contains 15 residues. CDR1 and CDR2 from the germline V gene are LNHDA and SQIVND (reference sequence). Unmatched junction bases numbered 3, after V lost 5 bases and J lost 0 bases. The entire variable domain, with the rest obtained from reference TRBV19 and TRBJ1-5, is as follows: DGGITQSPKYLFRKEGQNVTLSCEQNLNHDAMYWYRQDPGQGLRLIYYSQIVNDFQKGDIAEGYSVSREKKESFPLTVTSAQKNPTAFYLCASSLQGASNQPQHFGDGTRLSIL.

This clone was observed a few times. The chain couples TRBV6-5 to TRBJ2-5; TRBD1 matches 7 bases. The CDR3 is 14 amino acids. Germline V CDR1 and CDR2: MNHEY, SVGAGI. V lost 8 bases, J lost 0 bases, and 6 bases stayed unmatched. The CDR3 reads CASGNRGHQETQYF. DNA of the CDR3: TGTGCCAGCGGGAACAGGGGACACCAAGAGACCCAGTACTTC.

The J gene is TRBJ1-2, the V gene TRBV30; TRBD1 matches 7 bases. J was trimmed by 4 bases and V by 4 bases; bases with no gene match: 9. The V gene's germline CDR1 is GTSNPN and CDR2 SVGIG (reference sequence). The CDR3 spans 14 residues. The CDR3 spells CAWKLGQATYGYTF. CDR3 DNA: TGTGCCTGGAAACTCGGACAGGCAACCTATGGCTACACCTTC.

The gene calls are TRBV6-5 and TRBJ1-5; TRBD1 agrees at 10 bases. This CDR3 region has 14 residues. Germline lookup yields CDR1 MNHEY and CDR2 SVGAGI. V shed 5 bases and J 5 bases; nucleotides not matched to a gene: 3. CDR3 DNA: TGTGCCAGCAGTAGGACAGGGGGGTATCAGCCCCAGCATTTT. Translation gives CASSRTGGYQPQHF.

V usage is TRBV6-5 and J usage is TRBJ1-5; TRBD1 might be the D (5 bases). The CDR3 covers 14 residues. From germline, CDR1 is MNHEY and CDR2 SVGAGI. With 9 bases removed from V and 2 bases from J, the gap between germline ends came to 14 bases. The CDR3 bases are TGTGCCAGTATCACAGGACCTCGCAATCAGCCCCAGCATTTT. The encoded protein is CASITGPRNQPQHF.